The 30 T cell receptor beta chains presented below share a single source sample, sequenced in a study of blood T cell repertoires in COVID-19. Sequencing was performed with immunoSEQ multiplex PCR; in TCRdb, only in-frame clones are kept and a portion is missing. In the table there are about 160,000 clones, 60% to 80% of which are singletons. Sequencing was performed on peripheral blood. These receptors were obtained from a man between 65 and 79 years old with acute or convalescent COVID-19.

This clone came up once. The chain recombines TRBV7-2 with TRBJ2-4; 13 bases align to TRBD2. Per the germline V gene, CDR1 is SGHTA and CDR2 is FQGNSA. The CDR3 is 18 residues long. The V gene end was trimmed by 2 bases and the J gene end by 7 bases; junction bases not matched to a gene: 11. Written as DNA, the CDR3 is TGTGCCAGCAGCTTAACCCGGACTAGCGGGAGAGGGTGGAACATTCAGTACTTC. As protein: CASSLTRTSGRGWNIQYF.

This clone occurred once. This chain links TRBV5-1 with TRBJ2-7, with 9 bases lining up with TRBD1. V shed 0 bases, J shed 5 bases, and the junction held 6 bases outside the gene matches. The CDR3 covers 15 residues. Germline V gives CDR1 SGHRS, CDR2 YFSETQ. This CDR3 reads CASSLGTGGYHEQYF. CDR3 bases: TGCGCCAGCAGCTTGGGAACAGGGGGCTACCACGAGCAGTACTTC. Combining the CDR3 with reference TRBV5-1 and TRBJ2-7 gives the whole variable domain KAGVTQTPRYLIKTRGQQVTLSCSPISGHRSVSWYQQTPGQGLQFLFEYFSETQRNKGNFPGRFSGRQFSNSRSEMNVSTLELGDSALYLCASSLGTGGYHEQYFGPGTRLTVT.

This clone showed up just once. The rearrangement links TRBV27 to TRBJ2-1, with D possibly TRBD2 on 6 matching bases. Looked up from germline, CDR1 is MNHEY and CDR2 is SMNVEV (reference sequence). The CDR3 is made up of 15 amino acids. V was cut by 5 bases and J by 2 bases, with 13 bases left in between. The CDR3 nucleotides read TGTGCCAGCAGTACCGGGACTTCACCCTACAATGAGCAGTTCTTC. Its translation is CASSTGTSPYNEQFF.

This clone was recorded a few times. The chain has TRBV5-1 and TRBJ2-7; 7 bases match TRBD1. CDR1 and CDR2 from the germline V gene are SGHRS and YFSETQ. V lost 4 bases to trimming and J lost 3 bases; unmatched junction nucleotides: 10. CDR3 length: 15 residues. DNA for the CDR3: TGCGCCAGCAGCCCACAACCGACAGGGATCTACGAGCAGTACTTC. Translation gives CASSPQPTGIYEQYF.

V and J are TRBV19 and TRBJ1-4; possible D gene TRBD1, 5 bases. This CDR3 has 16 amino acids. Trimming pared 7 bases from V and 6 bases from J, leaving 21 bases between. The germline V gene encodes CDR1 LNHDA and CDR2 SQIVND (reference sequence). The CDR3 region is CASTRGSPGYDEKLFF. The CDR3, as DNA: TGTGCCAGTACCCGGGGGAGCCCGGGATACGATGAAAAACTGTTTTTT.

This rearrangement joins TRBV13 to TRBJ2-2; TRBD2 matches 7 bases. The CDR3 extends over 18 amino acids. Germline V gene lookup returns CDR1 PRHDT and CDR2 FYEKMQ (reference sequence). Trimming cost V 5 bases and J 4 bases; bases outside gene matches: 16. CDR3 coding DNA: TGTGCCAGCAGCCCGCCCAGGTCTAGCGGATCCTTCACCGGGGAGCTGTTTTTT. Residues: CASSPPRSSGSFTGELFF.

This chain connects TRBV10-2 to TRBJ2-5, with TRBD1 identical over 7 bases. The CDR3 consists of 13 residues. J lost 4 bases, V lost 7 bases, and 6 bases had no gene match. CDR1 is WSHSY, CDR2 SAAADI, per germline. The CDR3 sequence is CASTFSGGETQYF. Here the CDR3 DNA reads TGCGCCAGCACTTTTTCAGGGGGAGAGACCCAGTACTTC.

CDR3 nucleotides: TGCGCCAGCAGTGACCCAAAACAGGGATGGCAAGAGACCCAGTACTTC. As protein: CASSDPKQGWQETQYF. The V call is TRBV10-1, the J call TRBJ2-5; D is perhaps TRBD1 (6 bases). The length of the CDR3 is 16 residues. The germline V gene has CDR1 WNHNN and CDR2 SYGVQD (reference sequence). Trimming removed 3 bases at V and 2 bases at J, with 16 bases between.

This sequence joins TRBV27 and TRBJ2-2; no reliable D call. The CDR3 is made up of 11 amino acids. Per the germline V gene, CDR1 is MNHEY and CDR2 is SMNVEV (reference sequence). Trimming took 7 bases from V and 6 from J, leaving 6 bases between them. The CDR3 nucleotides read TGTGCCAGCACCGACTCCGGGGAGCTGTTTTTT. Residues: CASTDSGELFF.

J is TRBJ2-3 and V is TRBV5-1; TRBD2 agrees at 10 bases. Losses at the gene ends were 1 base for V and 1 base for J; bases not matched to a gene: 0. Germline CDR1 reads SGHRS; CDR2 reads YFSETQ. CDR3 length equals 15 residues. This CDR3 reads CASSLLAGGTDTQYF. In nucleotides, the CDR3 is TGCGCCAGCAGCTTGCTAGCGGGGGGCACAGATACGCAGTATTTT.

The chain employs TRBV7-9 and TRBJ1-1; possible D gene TRBD1, 5 bases. In germline, CDR1 is SEHNR, CDR2 FQNEAQ (reference sequence). This CDR3 spans 16 amino acids. Trimming removed 2 bases at V and 0 bases at J, with 13 bases between. The CDR3 is CASSLTMTALNTEAFF. CDR3 coding DNA: TGTGCCAGCAGCTTAACCATGACAGCTCTGAACACTGAAGCTTTCTTT.

This clone was seen only a few times. This chain links TRBV7-2 with TRBJ2-7; D uncertain. V lost 2 bases and J lost 7, with 3 bases in between. CDR3 length equals 10 residues. Germline CDR1 and CDR2: SGHTA and FQGNSA. This CDR3 reads CASSLIEQYF. In DNA form, the CDR3 reads TGTGCCAGCAGCTTAATAGAGCAGTACTTC.

The rearrangement uses TRBV7-9 and TRBJ1-2; perhaps TRBD1 as D (6 bases). The germline V gene has CDR1 SEHNR and CDR2 FQNEAQ (reference sequence). This CDR3 has 16 residues. V dropped 2 bases and J dropped 1 base, with 14 bases sitting between them. The CDR3 DNA follows: TGTGCCAGCAGCTTAACTCTACCGGGACATAACTATGGCTACACCTTC. Protein: CASSLTLPGHNYGYTF.

The rearrangement uses TRBV10-3 and TRBJ2-7, with D possibly matching TRBD2 (6 bases). From germline, CDR1 is ENHRY and CDR2 SYGVKD. The CDR3 consists of 14 residues. Trimming pared 2 bases from V and 5 bases from J, leaving 13 bases between. The CDR3 region is CAISEKGGQDEQYF. For the CDR3, the DNA is TGTGCCATCAGTGAGAAGGGAGGCCAGGACGAGCAGTACTTC.

V usage is TRBV10-3 and J usage is TRBJ2-3, with 8 bases identical to TRBD1. The CDR3 runs 16 residues. The V and J ends lost 4 bases and 1 base, in that order; junction bases with no gene match: 7. Germline assignment: CDR1 ENHRY and CDR2 SYGVKD. The CDR3 reads CAISVGPGQGTDTQYF. Here the CDR3 DNA reads TGTGCCATCAGTGTAGGACCGGGACAGGGCACAGATACGCAGTATTTT.

The rearrangement links TRBV24-1 to TRBJ2-3; 11 nucleotides agree with TRBD2. Germline V gene sequence: CDR1 KGHDR, CDR2 SFDVKD. The V and J ends lost 5 bases and 2 bases, in that order; junction bases with no gene match: 5. The CDR3 is 16 residues long. The CDR3 is CATSAGTSGYTDTQYF. CDR3 in DNA: TGTGCCACCAGTGCCGGGACTAGCGGATACACAGATACGCAGTATTTT.

The V gene is TRBV7-6, the J gene TRBJ2-4, with D maybe TRBD2 (6 bases). V was clipped by 1 base and J by 7 bases, with 14 bases between them. Germline CDR1 and CDR2: SGHVS and FNYEAQ. The CDR3 covers 15 residues. DNA of the CDR3: TGTGCCAGCAGCTTAGGAGGCGGGACGGAGAACATTCAGTACTTC. Protein sequence: CASSLGGGTENIQYF.

Worth noting for this clone: This CDR3 is also generated by other DNA sequences in the sample. The V call is TRBV6-2 or TRBV6-3, the J call TRBJ1-5, with D perhaps matching TRBD1 (6 bases). V was cut by 3 bases and J by 7 bases, with 7 bases left in between. The CDR3 has 12 amino acids. Germline V CDR1 and CDR2: MNHEY, SVGEGT. CDR3 residues: CASSYQGQPQHF. The CDR3 DNA sequence: TGTGCCAGCAGTTATCAGGGGCAGCCCCAGCATTTT.

The rearrangement links TRBV24-1 to TRBJ2-7; 13 bases fit TRBD2. The V segment lost 3 bases and the J segment 4 bases; nucleotides outside the gene matches: 5. Germline loops: CDR1 KGHDR, CDR2 SFDVKD. This CDR3 region has 16 residues. The CDR3 reads CATSDTSGRARYEQYF. CDR3 nucleotide sequence: TGTGCCACCAGTGATACTAGCGGGAGGGCCAGATACGAGCAGTACTTC.

This clone is a singleton in its sample. V gene TRBV5-1 combines with J gene TRBJ1-6; D is perhaps TRBD1 (6 bases). Trimming left V 1 base short and J 5 bases short, with 13 bases between. CDR1 SGHRS and CDR2 YFSETQ come from the germline V gene. CDR3 length: 16 amino acids. CDR3 sequence (DNA): TGCGCCAGCAGCTTGAGTCCACAGGGAGATAATTCACCCCTCCACTTT. This codes for CASSLSPQGDNSPLHF.

The genes are TRBV19 and TRBJ2-1; tentative D call: TRBD1 (6 bases). Germline assignment: CDR1 LNHDA and CDR2 SQIVND (reference sequence). The CDR3 has 16 amino acids. Trimming cost V 0 bases and J 4 bases, with 13 bases left between them. In nucleotides, the CDR3 is TGTGCCAGTAGTATAGATCTACAGGGTGTTTACAATGAGCAGTTCTTC. Translated: CASSIDLQGVYNEQFF.

This clone appeared a few times. CDR3 bases: TGTGCCAGCAACGCCAGGGGCGAGCAGTACTTC. It specifies CASNARGEQYF. J is TRBJ2-7 and V is TRBV28, with a possible D match to TRBD1 (6 bases). The CDR3 runs 11 residues. V lost 7 bases and J 6 bases, leaving 10 bases between the germline ends. Germline CDR1 reads MDHEN; CDR2 reads SYDVKM.

The CDR3 loop is CASSEGLAGGFSYEQYF. In DNA form, the CDR3 reads TGTGCCAGCAGCGAGGGACTAGCGGGAGGGTTTAGCTACGAGCAGTACTTC. The V and J genes are TRBV7-6 and TRBJ2-7, with 16 bases identical to TRBD2. The CDR3 is made up of 17 amino acids. Germline trimming cut 5 bases from V and 3 bases from J; bases unmatched to any gene: 7. CDR1 and CDR2 from the germline V gene are SGHVS and FNYEAQ.

This clone was detected only a few times. The chain couples TRBV19 to TRBJ2-5; no clear D gene. CDR1 and CDR2 from the germline V gene are LNHDA and SQIVND (reference sequence). The V end lost 6 bases, the J end lost 0 bases, and 5 bases lay between the germline ends. This CDR3 region has 12 residues. CDR3 coding DNA: TGTGCCAGTAGCCGTCACCAAGAGACCCAGTACTTC. Translated, it gives CASSRHQETQYF.

The genes are TRBV3-1 (or the pseudogene TRBV3-2) and TRBJ2-7, with D perhaps matching TRBD2 (6 bases). V shed 1 base and J shed 3 bases, with 13 bases lying between them. CDR1 is LGHDT and CDR2 is YNNKEL in the germline V gene (reference sequence). This CDR3 region has 15 residues. The CDR3 DNA follows: TGTGCCAGCAGCCAAGCAGGGACTCAAATCTACGAGCAGTACTTC. Encoded protein: CASSQAGTQIYEQYF.

This clone was seen a handful of times. The chain employs TRBV28 and TRBJ1-5; D gene ambiguous. The CDR3 sequence is 15 residues long. V dropped 1 base and J dropped 0 bases, with 7 bases sitting between them. Germline V gene sequence: CDR1 MDHEN, CDR2 SYDVKM. The CDR3 DNA follows: TGTGCCAGCAGTTTATATCGGTTTAGCAATCAGCCCCAGCATTTT. It translates to CASSLYRFSNQPQHF.

V is TRBV30 and J is TRBJ2-2; 10 bases fit TRBD2. Trimming cost V 3 bases and J 7 bases; bases outside gene matches: 11. This CDR3 spans 16 amino acids. Germline-derived CDR1 and CDR2 are GTSNPN and SVGIG (reference sequence). This CDR3 reads CAWRAALAGAIGELFF. The CDR3 bases are TGTGCCTGGAGGGCCGCTCTAGCGGGAGCCATCGGGGAGCTGTTTTTT.

This clone was seen more than once but under ten times. This rearrangement joins TRBV27 to TRBJ1-2; 11 nucleotides line up with TRBD1. This CDR3 comprises 15 residues. The germline V gene encodes CDR1 MNHEY and CDR2 SMNVEV (reference sequence). The ends lost 6 bases at V and 2 bases at J; junction bases unmatched: 5. As DNA, the CDR3 is TGTGCCAGCAGGGGACAGGGGGGCCTCAACTATGGCTACACCTTC. Its translation is CASRGQGGLNYGYTF.

The chain's CDR3 is CATKTDSHTDTQYF. CDR3 nucleotides: TGTGCCACTAAAACAGACAGTCACACAGATACGCAGTATTTT. The rearrangement joins TRBV24-1 to TRBJ2-3; possibly TRBD1 for D (5 bases). V was shortened by 10 bases and J by 2 bases, with 15 bases between the two germline ends. This CDR3 is built from 14 residues. CDR1 KGHDR and CDR2 SFDVKD come from the germline V gene.

This chain links TRBV4-3 with TRBJ2-1, with 7 bases that match TRBD1. Looked up from germline, CDR1 is LGHNA and CDR2 is YSLEER. Losses at the gene ends were 4 bases for V and 4 bases for J; bases not matched to a gene: 7. CDR3 size: 15 residues. The CDR3 region is CASSRRRQGYNEQFF. Here the CDR3 DNA reads TGCGCCAGCAGCCGAAGGAGACAGGGTTACAATGAGCAGTTCTTC.